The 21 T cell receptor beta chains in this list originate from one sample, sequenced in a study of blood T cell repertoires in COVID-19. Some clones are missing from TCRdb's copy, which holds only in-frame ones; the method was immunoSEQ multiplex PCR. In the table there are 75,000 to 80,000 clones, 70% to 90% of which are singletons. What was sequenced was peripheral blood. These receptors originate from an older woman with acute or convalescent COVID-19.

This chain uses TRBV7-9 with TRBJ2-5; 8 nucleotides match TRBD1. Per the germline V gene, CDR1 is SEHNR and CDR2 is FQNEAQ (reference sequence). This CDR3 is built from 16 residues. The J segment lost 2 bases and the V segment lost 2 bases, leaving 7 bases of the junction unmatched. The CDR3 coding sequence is TGTGCCAGCAGCTTAAGGACAGGGTTTGGACAAGAGACCCAGTACTTC. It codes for CASSLRTGFGQETQYF.

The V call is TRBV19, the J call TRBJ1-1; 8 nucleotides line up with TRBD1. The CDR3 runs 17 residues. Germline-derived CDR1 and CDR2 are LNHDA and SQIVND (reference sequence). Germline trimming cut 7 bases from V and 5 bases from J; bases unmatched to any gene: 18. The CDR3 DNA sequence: TGTGCCAGTACACGACAGGGGCTTCTGTTGATTGAGACTGAAGCTTTCTTT. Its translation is CASTRQGLLLIETEAFF. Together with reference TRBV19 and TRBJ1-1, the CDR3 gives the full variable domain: DGGITQSPKYLFRKEGQNVTLSCEQNLNHDAMYWYRQDPGQGLRLIYYSQIVNDFQKGDIAEGYSVSREKKESFPLTVTSAQKNPTAFYLCASTRQGLLLIETEAFFGQGTRLTVV.

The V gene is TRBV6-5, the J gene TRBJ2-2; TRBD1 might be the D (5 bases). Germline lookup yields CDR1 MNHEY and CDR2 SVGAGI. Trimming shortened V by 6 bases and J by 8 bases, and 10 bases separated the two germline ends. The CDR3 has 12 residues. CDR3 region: CASSQGLGELFF. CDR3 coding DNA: TGTGCCAGCAGCCAGGGATTGGGGGAGCTGTTTTTT.

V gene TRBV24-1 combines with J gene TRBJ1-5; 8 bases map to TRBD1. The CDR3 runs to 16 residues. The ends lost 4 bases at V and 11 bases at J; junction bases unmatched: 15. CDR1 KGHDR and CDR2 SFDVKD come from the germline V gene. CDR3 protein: CATSDSGQGQVGAQHF. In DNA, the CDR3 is TGTGCCACCAGTGACTCAGGACAGGGCCAGGTGGGAGCCCAGCATTTT.

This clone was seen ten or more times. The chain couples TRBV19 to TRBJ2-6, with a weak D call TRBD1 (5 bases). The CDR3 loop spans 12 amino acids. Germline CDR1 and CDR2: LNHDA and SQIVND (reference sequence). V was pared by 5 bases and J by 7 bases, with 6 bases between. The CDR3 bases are TGTGCCAGTAGTCAGGGTGCCAACGTCCTGACTTTC. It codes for CASSQGANVLTF. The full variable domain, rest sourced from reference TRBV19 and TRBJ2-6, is DGGITQSPKYLFRKEGQNVTLSCEQNLNHDAMYWYRQDPGQGLRLIYYSQIVNDFQKGDIAEGYSVSREKKESFPLTVTSAQKNPTAFYLCASSQGANVLTFGAGSRLTVL.

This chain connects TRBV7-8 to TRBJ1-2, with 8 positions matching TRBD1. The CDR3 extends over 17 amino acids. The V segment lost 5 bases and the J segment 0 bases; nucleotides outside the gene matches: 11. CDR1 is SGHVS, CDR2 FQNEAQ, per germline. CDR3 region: CASSPRTGKSSNYGYTF. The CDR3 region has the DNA TGTGCCAGCAGCCCCCGGACAGGGAAGAGCTCTAACTATGGCTACACCTTC.

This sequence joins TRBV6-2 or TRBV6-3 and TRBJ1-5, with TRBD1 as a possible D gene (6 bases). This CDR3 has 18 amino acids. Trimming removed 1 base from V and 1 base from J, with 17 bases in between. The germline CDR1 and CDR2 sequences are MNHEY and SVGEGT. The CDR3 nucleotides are TGTGCCAGCAGTTACTTCCTAGGGGGAGTAAGGAGCAATCAGCCCCAGCATTTT. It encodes CASSYFLGGVRSNQPQHF.

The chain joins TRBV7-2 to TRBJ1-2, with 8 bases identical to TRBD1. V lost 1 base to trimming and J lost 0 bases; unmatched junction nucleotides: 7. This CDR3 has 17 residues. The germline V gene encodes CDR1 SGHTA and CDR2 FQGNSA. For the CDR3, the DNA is TGTGCCAGCAGCTTAGACAGGGGGGCCCGTACTAACTATGGCTACACCTTC. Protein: CASSLDRGARTNYGYTF.

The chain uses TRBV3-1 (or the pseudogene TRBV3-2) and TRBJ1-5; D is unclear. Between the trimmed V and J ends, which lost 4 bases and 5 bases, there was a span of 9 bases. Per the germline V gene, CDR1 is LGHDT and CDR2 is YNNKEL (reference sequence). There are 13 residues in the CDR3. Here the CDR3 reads CASSLNYDQPQHF. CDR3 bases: TGTGCCAGCAGCCTGAACTATGATCAGCCCCAGCATTTT.

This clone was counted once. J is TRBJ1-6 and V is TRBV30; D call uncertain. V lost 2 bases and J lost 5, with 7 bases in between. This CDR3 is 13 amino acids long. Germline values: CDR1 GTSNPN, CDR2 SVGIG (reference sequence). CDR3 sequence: CAWSKEDNSPLHF. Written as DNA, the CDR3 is TGTGCCTGGAGTAAAGAGGATAATTCACCCCTCCACTTT. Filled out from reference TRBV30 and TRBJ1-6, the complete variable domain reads SQTIHQWPATLVQPVGSPLSLECTVEGTSNPNLYWYRQAAGRGLQLLFYSVGIGQISSEVPQNLSASRPQDRQFILSSKKLLLSDSGFYLCAWSKEDNSPLHFGNGTRLTVT.

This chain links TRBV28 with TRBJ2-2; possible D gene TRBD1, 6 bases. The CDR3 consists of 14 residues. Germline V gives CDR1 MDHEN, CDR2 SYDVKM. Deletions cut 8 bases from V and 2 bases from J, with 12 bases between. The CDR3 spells CASVGGANTGELFF. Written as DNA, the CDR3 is TGTGCCAGCGTAGGGGGTGCAAACACCGGGGAGCTGTTTTTT.

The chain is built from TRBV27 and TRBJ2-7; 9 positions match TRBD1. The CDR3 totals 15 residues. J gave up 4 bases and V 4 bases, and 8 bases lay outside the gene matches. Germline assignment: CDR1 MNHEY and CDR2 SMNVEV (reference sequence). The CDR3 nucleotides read TGTGCCAGCAGTTCATCCGGGACAGGGTTTTACGAGCAGTACTTC. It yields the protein CASSSSGTGFYEQYF.

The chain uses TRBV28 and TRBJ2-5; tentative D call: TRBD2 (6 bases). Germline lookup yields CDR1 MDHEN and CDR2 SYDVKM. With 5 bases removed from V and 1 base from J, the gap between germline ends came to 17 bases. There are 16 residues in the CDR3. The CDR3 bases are TGTGCCAGCAGTCAGGGAAATATCGGGGGCCAAGAGACCCAGTACTTC. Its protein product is CASSQGNIGGQETQYF.

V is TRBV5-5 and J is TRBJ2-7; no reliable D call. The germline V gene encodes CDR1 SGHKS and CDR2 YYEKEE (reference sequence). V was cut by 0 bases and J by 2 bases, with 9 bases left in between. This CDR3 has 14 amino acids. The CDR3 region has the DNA TGTGCCAGCAGCTTGGTCGCAGGCCCCTACGAGCAGTACTTC. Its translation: CASSLVAGPYEQYF. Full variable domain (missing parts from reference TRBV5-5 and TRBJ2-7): DAGVTQSPTHLIKTRGQQVTLRCSPISGHKSVSWYQQVLGQGPQFIFQYYEKEERGRGNFPDRFSARQFPNYSSELNVNALLLGDSALYLCASSLVAGPYEQYFGPGTRLTVT.

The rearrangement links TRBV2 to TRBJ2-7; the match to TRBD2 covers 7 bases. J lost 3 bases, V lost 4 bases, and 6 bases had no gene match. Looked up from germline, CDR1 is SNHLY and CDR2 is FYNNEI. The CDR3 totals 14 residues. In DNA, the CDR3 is TGTGCCAGCAGTGTTTTGGGGGGGGGCTACGAGCAGTACTTC. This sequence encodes CASSVLGGGYEQYF.

CDR3 in amino acids: CASSLAITGELFF. Here the CDR3 DNA reads TGTGCCAGCAGCTTGGCCATCACCGGGGAGCTGTTTTTT. J is TRBJ2-2 and V is TRBV5-6; D remains ambiguous. Germline V gene data show CDR1 as SGHDT and CDR2 as YYEEEE. The CDR3 totals 13 residues. Deletions cut 0 bases from V and 4 bases from J, with 4 bases between.

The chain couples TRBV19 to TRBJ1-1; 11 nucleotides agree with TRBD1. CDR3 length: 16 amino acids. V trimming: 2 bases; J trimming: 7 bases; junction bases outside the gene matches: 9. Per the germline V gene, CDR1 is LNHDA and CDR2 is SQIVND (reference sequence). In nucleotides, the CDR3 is TGTGCCAGTAGTATATTGGACAGGGGGCCCGTGCGTGAAGCTTTCTTT. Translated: CASSILDRGPVREAFF. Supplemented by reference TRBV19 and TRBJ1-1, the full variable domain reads DGGITQSPKYLFRKEGQNVTLSCEQNLNHDAMYWYRQDPGQGLRLIYYSQIVNDFQKGDIAEGYSVSREKKESFPLTVTSAQKNPTAFYLCASSILDRGPVREAFFGQGTRLTVV.

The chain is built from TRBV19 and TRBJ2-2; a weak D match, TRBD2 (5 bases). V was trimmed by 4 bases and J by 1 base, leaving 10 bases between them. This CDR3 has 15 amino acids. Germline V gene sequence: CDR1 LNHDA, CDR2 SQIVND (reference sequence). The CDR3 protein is CASSRGSVNTGELFF. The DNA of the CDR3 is TGTGCCAGTAGTAGAGGTAGCGTGAACACCGGGGAGCTGTTTTTT.

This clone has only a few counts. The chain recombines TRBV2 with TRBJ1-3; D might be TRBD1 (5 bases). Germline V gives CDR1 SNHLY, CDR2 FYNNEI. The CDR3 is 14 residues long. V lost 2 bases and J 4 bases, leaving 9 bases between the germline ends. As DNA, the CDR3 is TGTGCCAGCAGTGAAAAGGGGCGGGGAAACACCATATATTTT. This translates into CASSEKGRGNTIYF.

CDR3 sequence: CASSLGGTGANYGYTF. The CDR3 DNA reads as TGTGCCAGCAGTTTGGGGGGGACAGGAGCTAACTATGGCTACACCTTC. V gene TRBV28 combines with J gene TRBJ1-2; 8 bases map to TRBD1. Germline V gives CDR1 MDHEN, CDR2 SYDVKM. V was clipped by 3 bases and J by 0 bases; unmatched bases: 6. This CDR3 is built from 16 residues.

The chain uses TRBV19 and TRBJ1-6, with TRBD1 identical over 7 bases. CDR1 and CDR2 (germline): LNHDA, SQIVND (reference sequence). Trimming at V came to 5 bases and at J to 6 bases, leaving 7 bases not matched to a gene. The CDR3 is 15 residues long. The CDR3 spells CASSPTGAANSPLHF. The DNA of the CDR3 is TGTGCCAGTAGTCCTACAGGGGCGGCTAATTCACCCCTCCACTTT.